This T cell receptor beta chain was sequenced for a study of T-cell reconstitution after alpha-beta-depleted transplantation in children. As it was prepared, the TCRbeta library received unique molecular identifiers. TCRdb called the PCR reads again in MiXCR, with one record for every CDR3 protein. The sample includes 45,000 to 60,000 distinct CDR3 sequences, around half of them seen just once. CDR3 length equals 15 residues. Germline V CDR1 and CDR2: MNHEY, SVGEGT. The trim removed 6 bases at V and 6 bases at J, leaving 6 bases unmatched. This clonotype was picked up many times. This material consisted of peripheral blood, taken before TCRalphabeta/CD19-depleted stem cell transplant. The sequence came from a boy under two years old with SCID, due to receive a stem cell transplant. The rearrangement joins TRBV6-2 or TRBV6-3 to TRBJ1-5; 12 nucleotides align to TRBD1. The CDR3 protein is CASRTGQGASQPQHF. CDR3 DNA: TGTGCCAGCAGAACGGGACAGGGGGCAAGTCAGCCCCAGCATTTT.